The clone carrying this T cell receptor beta chain was seen just once. This sample was taken from a study of blood T cell repertoires in COVID-19. In the study overall: Recovery among Cohort 3 donors was established by two negative PCRs, clearance, or symptom resolution. The analysed material was cDNA or gDNA that came from T cells, B-cell-depleted T cells, or PBMCs. Some COVID-19 samples were acute and others convalescent; all came from the United States, Italy and Spain.

TCRdb's copy holds only in-frame clones and misses some; the assay was immunoSEQ multiplex PCR. Of some 200,000 clones listed, 85% to 90% are singletons. The CDR3 loop spans 11 amino acids. Germline V gives CDR1 SGHRS, CDR2 YFSETQ. V was pared by 3 bases and J by 11 bases, with 11 bases between. Participants had their cohort set by participant-reported clinical history. The genes are TRBV5-1 and TRBJ2-5, with TRBD1 as a possible D gene (6 bases). Sample: PBMCs or T cells enriched from blood (not recorded which). The TCR comes from a woman between 45 and 65 years old in a cohort exposed to, infected with or recovered from COVID-19 (not recorded which). The CDR3 coding sequence is TGCGCCAGCAGCTCCGCCGGGACACAGTACTTC. Amino acid sequence: CASSSAGTQYF.